The next 28 T cell receptor beta chains were all read from a single sample in a study of T-cell memory formation after mild COVID-19. TCRdb independently ran MiXCR on the 5' RACE reads; one entry per CDR3 protein. The sample comprises almost 350,000 distinct CDR3 sequences, 20% to 25% of which are singletons, and 21% rests with the top ten. Input material: PBMCs or a T cell subset sorted from them (not recorded which). The receptors were sampled from a man younger than 35 who had mild COVID-19 (a few samples of this study predate the infection). Cell type and time point are not known.

The chain carries TRBV6-2 or TRBV6-3 and TRBJ2-3; 7 positions match TRBD2. This CDR3 is built from 14 residues. Looked up from germline, CDR1 is MNHEY and CDR2 is SVGEGT. Trimming cost V 8 bases and J 2 bases; bases outside gene matches: 7. The CDR3 DNA reads TGTGCCAGCGGAGCGGGGTTAGTCACAGATACGCAGTATTTT. It is translated as CASGAGLVTDTQYF.

This chain joins TRBV9 and TRBJ2-5, with TRBD1 as a possible D gene (5 bases). Trimming stripped 1 base from V and 4 bases from J, with 11 bases between. Germline assignment: CDR1 SGDLS and CDR2 YYNGEE. This CDR3 has 14 amino acids. CDR3 bases: TGTGCCAGCAGCGTAAACCAGGGCAGAGAGACCCAGTACTTC. It codes for CASSVNQGRETQYF.

This clonotype was picked up a small number of times. The rearrangement joins TRBV5-8 to TRBJ2-3; 8 bases agree with TRBD1. CDR3 length: 16 amino acids. Trimming removed 2 bases from V and 0 bases from J; junction bases left unmatched: 5. CDR1 and CDR2 from the germline V gene are SGHTS and YDEGEE. The CDR3 loop is CASSFTGQGSTDTQYF. In DNA, the CDR3 is TGTGCCAGCAGCTTCACAGGACAGGGAAGCACAGATACGCAGTATTTT.

The chain recombines TRBV6-5 with TRBJ2-5; D gene ambiguous. This CDR3 spans 15 amino acids. CDR1 and CDR2 from the germline V gene are MNHEY and SVGAGI. V was pared by 6 bases and J by 4 bases, with 18 bases between. The CDR3 loop reads CASSQRRLAAETQYF. CDR3 sequence (DNA): TGTGCCAGCAGCCAAAGAAGATTGGCAGCAGAGACCCAGTACTTC.

This clonotype was counted only a few times. The CDR3 DNA follows: TGCGCCAGCAGCCGAGCGGGACTAGCGAATGAGCAGTTCTTC. Translated, it gives CASSRAGLANEQFF. The chain links TRBV4-3 to TRBJ2-1, with 10 nucleotides matching TRBD2. The CDR3 is made up of 14 amino acids. The V gene end was trimmed by 4 bases and the J gene end by 7 bases; junction bases not matched to a gene: 4. Germline-derived CDR1 and CDR2 are LGHNA and YSLEER.

The table lists this clonotype with a few counts. The chain has TRBV9 and TRBJ2-3; unclear D gene. The V end was cut by 0 bases, the J end by 6 bases, with 17 bases between. CDR1 and CDR2 from the germline V gene are SGDLS and YYNGEE. The CDR3 consists of 16 residues. CDR3 sequence: CASSVEPQVTSDTQYF. The DNA of the CDR3 is TGTGCCAGCAGCGTAGAGCCCCAGGTTACCTCGGATACGCAGTATTTT.

CDR3 loop: CASRPNDGTGDTDTQYF. CDR3 nucleotides: TGTGCCAGCAGGCCGAATGACGGGACAGGGGATACAGATACGCAGTATTTT. This chain links TRBV11-1 with TRBJ2-3; TRBD1 aligns across 10 bases. Germline assignment: CDR1 SGHAT and CDR2 FQDESV (reference sequence). V lost 6 bases to trimming and J lost 3 bases; unmatched junction nucleotides: 12. This CDR3 is built from 17 residues.

This clonotype occurred many times. The chain is built from TRBV5-1 and TRBJ2-3, with 8 bases aligning to TRBD2. CDR3 length: 16 residues. The germline V gene has CDR1 SGHRS and CDR2 YFSETQ. Losses at the gene ends were 4 bases for V and 4 bases for J; bases not matched to a gene: 11. In DNA, the CDR3 is TGCGCCAGCAGCCCCAGTATAGCGGGGTTCCCAGATACGCAGTATTTT. Protein product: CASSPSIAGFPDTQYF.

This clonotype has just a few counts. This sequence joins TRBV29-1 and TRBJ2-1; a weak D match, TRBD1 (6 bases). Germline CDR1 and CDR2: SQVTM and ANQGSEA. V was cut by 6 bases and J by 0 bases, with 15 bases left in between. This CDR3 contains 15 residues. The DNA for the CDR3 is TGCAGCGTCCGAATGGGGGCAAGCTCCTACAATGAGCAGTTCTTC. Translated: CSVRMGASSYNEQFF.

This clonotype was seen only a few times. J is TRBJ2-5 and V is TRBV6-1, with D possibly matching TRBD1 (5 bases). Trimming stripped 6 bases from V and 2 bases from J, with 13 bases between. The CDR3 extends over 14 amino acids. The germline V gene encodes CDR1 MNHNS and CDR2 SASEGT. The CDR3 loop reads CASRRSRVQETQYF. CDR3 nucleotide sequence: TGTGCCAGCAGGCGAAGCAGGGTACAAGAGACCCAGTACTTC.

This chain links TRBV4-3 with TRBJ2-3; 8 bases align to TRBD1. Germline lookup yields CDR1 LGHNA and CDR2 YSLEER. The CDR3 extends over 19 amino acids. V shed 4 bases, J shed 0 bases, and the junction held 15 bases outside the gene matches. The CDR3 nucleotides read TGCGCCAGCAGCCCGCGCACAGGGGGAGGAGGGGGGAGCACAGATACGCAGTATTTT. Protein product: CASSPRTGGGGGSTDTQYF.

The V call is TRBV20-1, the J call TRBJ2-7, with 7 positions matching TRBD2. The germline V gene has CDR1 DFQATT and CDR2 SNEGSKA (reference sequence). The CDR3 extends over 11 amino acids. This chain's CDR3 is CRAGDSYEQYF. The CDR3 DNA is TGCAGGGCGGGGGACTCCTACGAGCAGTACTTC.

The J gene is TRBJ2-3, the V gene TRBV5-6, with 7 bases that match TRBD2. Germline V gives CDR1 SGHDT, CDR2 YYEEEE. This CDR3 region has 13 residues. The J segment lost 5 bases and the V segment lost 1 base, leaving 1 base of the junction unmatched. The CDR3 sequence is CASSLRGVDTQYF. As DNA, the CDR3 is TGTGCCAGCAGCTTGCGGGGGGTAGATACGCAGTATTTT.

This rearrangement joins TRBV19 to TRBJ2-7; D is uncertain. Between the trimmed V and J ends, which lost 6 bases and 6 bases, there was a span of 12 bases. The CDR3 totals 12 residues. Germline CDR1 reads LNHDA; CDR2 reads SQIVND (reference sequence). The CDR3 sequence is CASSSGSGEQYF. The DNA of the CDR3 is TGTGCCAGTAGCTCAGGCTCCGGCGAGCAGTACTTC.

In its sample, this clonotype was seen a few times. J is TRBJ2-7 and V is TRBV2; tentative D call: TRBD2 (6 bases). CDR1 and CDR2 from the germline V gene are SNHLY and FYNNEI. V lost 6 bases to trimming and J lost 7 bases, with 19 bases between them. CDR3 length equals 14 residues. CDR3 nucleotides: TGTGCCAGCAGACTCCTCGCGGGGACGTGGGAGCAGTACTTC. Its translation is CASRLLAGTWEQYF.

CDR3 sequence reads: CSAKGSTDSYEQYV. As DNA, the CDR3 is TGCAGTGCGAAGGGGTCCACGGACTCCTACGAGCAGTACGTC. The chain uses TRBV20-1 and TRBJ2-7, with TRBD1 as a possible D gene (5 bases). From germline, CDR1 is DFQATT and CDR2 SNEGSKA (reference sequence). The ends were cut back, 6 bases at V and 0 bases at J, with 15 bases in the middle. The CDR3 runs 14 residues.

This chain joins TRBV2 and TRBJ1-2; 7 nucleotides line up with TRBD1. CDR3 length: 15 residues. J gave up 2 bases and V 10 bases, and 13 bases lay outside the gene matches. From germline, CDR1 is SNHLY and CDR2 FYNNEI. CDR3 sequence: CANLKSGGSNYGYTF. The CDR3 region has the DNA TGTGCCAACTTGAAGTCAGGGGGGTCGAACTATGGCTACACCTTC.

This rearrangement joins TRBV12-3 or TRBV12-4 to TRBJ1-2; 8 positions agree with TRBD1. V was clipped by 6 bases and J by 5 bases; unmatched bases: 14. The CDR3 runs to 16 residues. The CDR3 coding sequence is TGTGCCAGCAGGTGGCCCGGACAGGGAGGCTTGTATGGCTACACCTTC. This sequence encodes CASRWPGQGGLYGYTF.

The chain uses TRBV5-6 and TRBJ2-3; the D is unclear. CDR1 SGHDT and CDR2 YYEEEE come from the germline V gene. Trimming took 0 bases from V and 1 from J, leaving 12 bases between them. CDR3 length: 16 residues. CDR3 residues: CASSLVLGFGTDTQYF. CDR3 in DNA: TGTGCCAGCAGCTTGGTATTGGGTTTTGGCACAGATACGCAGTATTTT.

The chain employs TRBV10-3 and TRBJ2-7, with D hard to call. In germline, CDR1 is ENHRY, CDR2 SYGVKD. V gave up 0 bases and J gave up 0 bases, with 6 bases separating them. There are 14 residues in the CDR3. CDR3 nucleotide sequence: TGTGCCATCAGTGAGTCGCTGGGCTCCTACGAGCAGTACTTC. It codes for CAISESLGSYEQYF.

The rearrangement joins TRBV28 to TRBJ1-2; tentatively, D is TRBD1 (6 bases). The V end was cut by 5 bases, the J end by 3 bases, with 16 bases between. Germline values: CDR1 MDHEN, CDR2 SYDVKM. This CDR3 is 15 amino acids long. CDR3 protein: CASSLQGRSDYGYTF. CDR3 in DNA: TGTGCCAGCAGTCTACAGGGTCGGAGTGACTATGGCTACACCTTC.

This clonotype was detected only a few times. The V and J genes are TRBV5-1 and TRBJ2-1, with 11 bases matching TRBD1. The V gene's germline CDR1 is SGHRS and CDR2 YFSETQ. The CDR3 runs 14 residues. J was trimmed by 10 bases and V by 0 bases; bases with no gene match: 3. CDR3 bases: TGCGCCAGCAGCTTGGGGACAGGGGGCGAAGAGCAGTTCTTC. Protein product: CASSLGTGGEEQFF.

This chain links TRBV21-1 with TRBJ2-3; the table's TRBD1 call for D was not verified on the DNA. TRBV21-1 represents a pseudogene. This CDR3 comprises 16 residues. The CDR3 protein is CASSDGPGTSTDTQYF. CDR3 DNA sequence: TGTGCCAGCAGCGACGGACCCGGGACTAGCACAGATACGCAGTATTTT.

This clonotype came up a few times. The chain joins TRBV4-1 to TRBJ2-7, with TRBD1 identical over 10 bases. Germline-derived CDR1 and CDR2 are MGHRA and YSYEKL. J lost 4 bases, V lost 1 base, and 7 bases had no gene match. This CDR3 is 16 amino acids long. CDR3 sequence (DNA): TGCGCCAGCAGCCAAGGCCCCGGGACAGGGGAATACGAGCAGTACTTC. Residues: CASSQGPGTGEYEQYF.

The table lists this clonotype with a few counts. The chain recombines TRBV29-1 with TRBJ1-1; 8 nucleotides agree with TRBD1. CDR1 is SQVTM, CDR2 ANQGSEA, per germline. J lost 1 base, V lost 7 bases, and 2 bases had no gene match. CDR3 size: 12 residues. This chain's CDR3 is CSAGTGNTEAFF. CDR3 nucleotides: TGCAGCGCAGGGACAGGGAACACTGAAGCTTTCTTT.

This clonotype was counted a few times. The V and J genes are TRBV18 and TRBJ1-6, with 8 bases fitting TRBD1. V lost 4 bases to trimming and J lost 10 bases; unmatched junction nucleotides: 6. CDR3 size: 14 residues. Germline V gives CDR1 KGHSH, CDR2 LQKENI. CDR3 in amino acids: CASSLETGESPLHF. The CDR3 DNA reads TGTGCCAGCTCACTAGAGACAGGGGAATCACCCCTCCACTTT.

V and J are TRBV3-1 and TRBJ1-2; D gene ambiguous. Germline loops: CDR1 LGHDT, CDR2 YNNKEL (reference sequence). Trimming stripped 3 bases from V and 0 bases from J, with 8 bases between. The CDR3 has 14 amino acids. The CDR3, as DNA: TGTGCCAGCAGCCAGACGGTAGCTAACTATGGCTACACCTTC. Amino acid sequence: CASSQTVANYGYTF.

In its sample, this clonotype was seen a few times. The CDR3 bases are TGCGCCAGCAGCTTGGGCGGGCTCATGAACACTGAAGCTTTCTTT. Protein product: CASSLGGLMNTEAFF. The V gene is TRBV5-1, the J gene TRBJ1-1, with D uncertain. The V end lost 0 bases, the J end lost 0 bases, and 9 bases lay between the germline ends. Per germline, CDR1 SGHRS and CDR2 YFSETQ. The CDR3 covers 15 residues.